The 24 T cell receptor beta chains in this list originate from one sample, sequenced in a study of blood T cell repertoires in COVID-19 (TCRdb year 2020). The library relied on the immunoSEQ multiplex PCR assay. TCRdb retrieved this table from immuneACCESS and kept in-frame rearrangements only. Not all clones are present; in checked studies, unresolved V genes account for under half, and no reason is known for the remainder. This sample comprises 45,000 to 65,000 clones, about nine tenths of them detected only once. Around 10% of the sample is taken by the ten largest. The sequenced material came from peripheral blood. The receptor source for this set is a human donor with acute or convalescent COVID-19. The donor label of this sample is uncertain.

The V gene is TRBV28, the J gene TRBJ1-1; no firm D call. V gave up 3 bases and J gave up 4 bases, with 3 bases separating them. CDR1 MDHEN and CDR2 SYDVKM come from the germline V gene. This CDR3 is 11 amino acids long. CDR3: CASSLSTEAFF. The DNA of the CDR3 is TGTGCCAGCAGTTTGAGCACTGAAGCTTTCTTT.

V usage is TRBV3-1 (or the pseudogene TRBV3-2) and J usage is TRBJ1-1, with a possible D match to TRBD1 (6 bases). Trimming stripped 3 bases from V and 1 base from J, with 12 bases between. CDR1 and CDR2 (germline): LGHDT, YNNKEL (reference sequence). The CDR3 has 15 residues. This CDR3 reads CASSHHRAGNTEAFF. The CDR3, as DNA: TGTGCCAGCAGCCATCACAGGGCTGGGAACACTGAAGCTTTCTTT.

J is TRBJ1-1 and V is TRBV30; D remains unclear. This CDR3 spans 14 amino acids. V dropped 1 base and J dropped 5 bases, with 14 bases sitting between them. The germline gives CDR1 GTSNPN, CDR2 SVGIG (reference sequence). CDR3 in amino acids: CAWSDRVSSTEAFF. For the CDR3, the DNA is TGTGCCTGGAGTGATCGGGTCTCCTCGACTGAAGCTTTCTTT.

The rearrangement links TRBV7-2 to TRBJ1-2; tentatively, D is TRBD1 (6 bases). This CDR3 comprises 14 residues. Trimming cost V 1 base and J 6 bases, with 12 bases left between them. Germline CDR1 is SGHTA and CDR2 is FQGNSA. CDR3 DNA sequence: TGTGCCAGCAGCTTAGACAGGGTAGACCATGGCTACACCTTC. Translating it yields CASSLDRVDHGYTF. The full variable domain, in which reference TRBV7-2 and TRBJ1-2 provide the parts outside the CDR3, is GAGVSQSPSNKVTEKGKDVELRCDPISGHTALYWYRQSLGQGLEFLIYFQGNSAPDKSGLPSDRFSAERTGGSVSTLTIQRTQQEDSAVYLCASSLDRVDHGYTFGSGTRLTVV.

DNA for the CDR3: TGTGCCACCAGCAGAGATGCAGGGGTGAACACTGAAGCTTTCTTT. This sequence encodes CATSRDAGVNTEAFF. The J gene is TRBJ1-1, the V gene TRBV15, with D perhaps matching TRBD1 (6 bases). Germline V gene lookup returns CDR1 LNHNV and CDR2 YYDKDF (reference sequence). This CDR3 is built from 15 residues. Between the trimmed V and J ends, which lost 0 bases and 0 bases, there was a span of 8 bases.

The V and J genes are TRBV5-6 and TRBJ1-2; D possibly corresponds to TRBD1 (6 bases). Trimming removed 4 bases at V and 5 bases at J, with 12 bases between. Germline-derived CDR1 and CDR2 are SGHDT and YYEEEE. CDR3 length: 13 residues. CDR3 DNA: TGTGCCAGCAGCCGGGGGGCAACGTATGGCTACACCTTC. Amino acids: CASSRGATYGYTF.

This chain uses TRBV11-2 with TRBJ1-1, with a possible D match to TRBD1 (6 bases). Germline CDR1 SGHAT, CDR2 FQNNGV. Trimming took 4 bases from V and 0 from J, leaving 18 bases between them. This CDR3 has 17 residues. CDR3: CASSSFPWTDLNTEAFF. CDR3 bases: TGTGCCAGCAGCTCCTTCCCCTGGACAGACCTGAACACTGAAGCTTTCTTT.

The chain employs TRBV20-1 and TRBJ1-3; D not resolved. From germline, CDR1 is DFQATT and CDR2 SNEGSKA (reference sequence). The CDR3 is 11 residues long. With 6 bases removed from V and 0 bases from J, the gap between germline ends came to 3 bases. DNA of the CDR3: TGCAGTGCCTCCTCTGGAAACACCATATATTTT. It is translated as CSASSGNTIYF.

This chain uses TRBV30 with TRBJ2-1; 9 bases are shared with TRBD2. The CDR3 totals 17 residues. The germline gives CDR1 GTSNPN, CDR2 SVGIG (reference sequence). V shed 2 bases and J 7 bases; nucleotides not matched to a gene: 15. CDR3 nucleotide sequence: TGTGCCTGGAGTATGCGGGGGGGCCTCTTGTTGGGGAATGAGCAGTTCTTC. It yields the protein CAWSMRGGLLLGNEQFF. Combining the CDR3 with reference TRBV30 and TRBJ2-1 gives the whole variable domain SQTIHQWPATLVQPVGSPLSLECTVEGTSNPNLYWYRQAAGRGLQLLFYSVGIGQISSEVPQNLSASRPQDRQFILSSKKLLLSDSGFYLCAWSMRGGLLLGNEQFFGPGTRLTVL.

The chain combines TRBV27 with TRBJ1-5; TRBD1 matches 11 bases. V shed 6 bases, J shed 5 bases, and the junction held 3 bases outside the gene matches. Per germline, CDR1 MNHEY and CDR2 SMNVEV (reference sequence). The CDR3 is made up of 14 amino acids. CDR3 coding DNA: TGTGCCAGCAGAGGACAGGGGGCCTATCAGCCCCAGCATTTT. It encodes CASRGQGAYQPQHF.

The chain joins TRBV4-3 to TRBJ2-1; 13 bases are shared with TRBD2. There are 16 residues in the CDR3. With 0 bases clipped from V and 9 bases from J, the junction kept 5 bases outside the gene matches. The V gene's germline CDR1 is LGHNA and CDR2 YSLEER. The CDR3: CASSQDQLAGGREQFF. CDR3 bases: TGCGCCAGCAGCCAAGATCAACTAGCGGGGGGGCGTGAGCAGTTCTTC.

The CDR3 region has the DNA TGTGCCAGCAGAGGGGACACGCACTTAGCCAAAAACATTCAGTACTTC. This codes for CASRGDTHLAKNIQYF. The genes are TRBV2 and TRBJ2-4; D might be TRBD1 (6 bases). The V gene lost 6 bases and the J gene lost 0 bases, with 15 bases spanning the gap. Germline values: CDR1 SNHLY, CDR2 FYNNEI. This CDR3 is built from 16 residues.

The chain employs TRBV5-1 and TRBJ1-3; weak D call: TRBD1 (6 bases). With 4 bases removed from V and 1 base from J, the gap between germline ends came to 15 bases. Germline loops: CDR1 SGHRS, CDR2 YFSETQ. This CDR3 contains 16 residues. The CDR3 nucleotides read TGCGCCAGCAGCCCCGGACGGGGGGCGTCTGGAAACACCATATATTTT. Protein: CASSPGRGASGNTIYF.

V is TRBV19 and J is TRBJ1-5, with 7 positions matching TRBD1. Germline assignment: CDR1 LNHDA and CDR2 SQIVND (reference sequence). CDR3 length: 16 residues. V lost 4 bases to trimming and J lost 4 bases; unmatched junction nucleotides: 10. CDR3 amino acids: CASSRSGQDGNQPQHF. The DNA of the CDR3 is TGTGCCAGTAGTAGGTCTGGACAGGATGGAAATCAGCCCCAGCATTTT.

CDR3 bases: TGTGCCAGCAGCTTAGATGGGACAGATAATGAAAAACTGTTTTTT. Translated, it gives CASSLDGTDNEKLFF. V is TRBV11-2 and J is TRBJ1-4; 7 bases map to TRBD1. The CDR3 extends over 15 amino acids. CDR1 and CDR2 from the germline V gene are SGHAT and FQNNGV. J was trimmed by 4 bases and V by 0 bases; bases with no gene match: 2.

This chain links TRBV24-1 with TRBJ2-3; TRBD2 might be the D (5 bases). This CDR3 contains 13 residues. Trimming left V 7 bases short and J 2 bases short, with 9 bases between. Per the germline V gene, CDR1 is KGHDR and CDR2 is SFDVKD. The CDR3 loop is CATSGEITDTQYF. CDR3 coding DNA: TGTGCCACCAGCGGGGAGATCACAGATACGCAGTATTTT.

This clone counts as medium-sized. The gene calls are TRBV5-6 and TRBJ1-1, with 7 bases matching TRBD1. The J segment lost 1 base and the V segment lost 1 base, leaving 7 bases of the junction unmatched. This CDR3 spans 16 amino acids. From germline, CDR1 is SGHDT and CDR2 YYEEEE. CDR3 DNA sequence: TGTGCCAGCAGCTTGTACGGGCAGGGGGGGAACACTGAAGCTTTCTTT. Translation: CASSLYGQGGNTEAFF.

The V and J genes are TRBV5-4 and TRBJ2-5; 11 bases are shared with TRBD2. Unmatched junction bases numbered 7, after V lost 0 bases and J lost 3 bases. The CDR3 extends over 17 amino acids. The germline CDR1 and CDR2 sequences are SGHNT and YYREEE (reference sequence). The CDR3, as DNA: TGTGCCAGCAGCTTGGGTCTTAGCGGGGGGGCCGAAGAGACCCAGTACTTC. Protein sequence: CASSLGLSGGAEETQYF.

The chain recombines TRBV7-8 with TRBJ1-5, with D perhaps matching TRBD1 (6 bases). This CDR3 comprises 14 residues. V was pared by 5 bases and J by 3 bases, with 11 bases between. CDR1 is SGHVS, CDR2 FQNEAQ, per germline. CDR3 nucleotide sequence: TGTGCCAGCAGCCCACAGGGAAACAATCAGCCCCAGCATTTT. This gives the protein CASSPQGNNQPQHF. The full variable domain, completed using reference TRBV7-8 and TRBJ1-5, is GAGVSQSPRYKVAKRGQDVALRCDPISGHVSLFWYQQALGQGPEFLTYFQNEAQLDKSGLPSDRFFAERPEGSVSTLKIQRTQQEDSAVYLCASSPQGNNQPQHFGDGTRLSIL.

The rearrangement links TRBV7-8 to TRBJ1-5, with 11 bases fitting TRBD1. CDR3 length equals 17 residues. Germline lookup yields CDR1 SGHVS and CDR2 FQNEAQ. J lost 0 bases, V lost 5 bases, and 6 bases had no gene match. The CDR3 coding sequence is TGTGCCAGCAGCATGAGGACAGGGGGCCGTAGCAATCAGCCCCAGCATTTT. The encoded protein is CASSMRTGGRSNQPQHF.

The CDR3 DNA follows: TGTGCCAGCTTTGCGGGGGGGCCTCAGTTCTTC. Protein product: CASFAGGPQFF. The genes are TRBV28 and TRBJ2-1, with TRBD2 identical over 9 bases. Looked up from germline, CDR1 is MDHEN and CDR2 is SYDVKM. The CDR3 is made up of 11 amino acids. V dropped 8 bases and J dropped 13; count of bases not matched to a gene: 6.

V and J are TRBV11-2 and TRBJ2-3; 11 positions agree with TRBD2. Unmatched junction bases numbered 5, after V lost 5 bases and J lost 1 base. The CDR3 has 16 residues. Germline V lookup: CDR1 SGHAT, CDR2 FQNNGV. This CDR3 is CASSPLAGDRTDTQYF. As DNA, the CDR3 is TGTGCCAGCAGCCCACTAGCGGGGGACCGCACAGATACGCAGTATTTT. Combining the CDR3 with reference TRBV11-2 and TRBJ2-3 gives the whole variable domain EAGVAQSPRYKIIEKRQSVAFWCNPISGHATLYWYQQILGQGPKLLIQFQNNGVVDDSQLPKDRFSAERLKGVDSTLKIQPAKLEDSAVYLCASSPLAGDRTDTQYFGPGTRLTVL.

The chain joins TRBV9 to TRBJ1-3, with 9 bases matching TRBD1. Per germline, CDR1 SGDLS and CDR2 YYNGEE. J gave up 3 bases and V 3 bases, and 7 bases lay outside the gene matches. This CDR3 region has 16 residues. CDR3 loop: CASSAEGQGIGNTIYF. The CDR3 DNA reads TGTGCCAGCAGCGCGGAGGGACAGGGAATTGGAAACACCATATATTTT.

The chain employs TRBV5-1 and TRBJ2-7, with 7 bases that match TRBD1. Trimming cost V 0 bases and J 5 bases; bases outside gene matches: 14. This CDR3 has 17 residues. Per the germline V gene, CDR1 is SGHRS and CDR2 is YFSETQ. CDR3 coding DNA: TGCGCCAGCAGCTTGGCTTTTCGGGCAGGGGGAGTCGACGAGCAGTACTTC. Its protein product is CASSLAFRAGGVDEQYF.